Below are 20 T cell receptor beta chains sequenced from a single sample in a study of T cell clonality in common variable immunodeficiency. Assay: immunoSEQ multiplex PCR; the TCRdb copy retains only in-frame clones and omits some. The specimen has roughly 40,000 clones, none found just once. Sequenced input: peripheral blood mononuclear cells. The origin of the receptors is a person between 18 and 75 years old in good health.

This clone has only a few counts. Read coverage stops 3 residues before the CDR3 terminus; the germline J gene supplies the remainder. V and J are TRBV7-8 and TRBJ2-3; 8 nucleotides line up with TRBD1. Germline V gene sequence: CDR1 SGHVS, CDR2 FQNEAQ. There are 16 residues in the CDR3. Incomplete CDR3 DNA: TGTGCCAGCAGCTTAGGGGGGGCAGGGGGCCAAGAGACG. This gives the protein CASSLGGAGGQET. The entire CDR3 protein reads CASSLGGAGGQETQYF.

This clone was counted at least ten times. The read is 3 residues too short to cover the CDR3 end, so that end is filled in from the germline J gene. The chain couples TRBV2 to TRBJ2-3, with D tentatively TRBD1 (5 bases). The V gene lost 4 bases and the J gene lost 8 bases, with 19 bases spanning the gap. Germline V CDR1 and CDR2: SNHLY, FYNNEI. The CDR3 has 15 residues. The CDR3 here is CASSGLGRASVTQYF. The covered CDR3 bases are TGTGCCAGCAGTGGGTTGGGCAGGGCTTCAGTTACG.

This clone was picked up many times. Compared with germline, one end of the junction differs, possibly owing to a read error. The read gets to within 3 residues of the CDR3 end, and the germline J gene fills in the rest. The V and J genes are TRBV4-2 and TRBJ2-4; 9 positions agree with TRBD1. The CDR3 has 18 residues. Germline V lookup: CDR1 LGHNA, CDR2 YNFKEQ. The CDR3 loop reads CASSQGVGDRVPKNIQYF. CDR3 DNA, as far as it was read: TGCGCCAGCAGCCAAGGCGTGGGGGACAGGGTCCCCAAAAACATT.

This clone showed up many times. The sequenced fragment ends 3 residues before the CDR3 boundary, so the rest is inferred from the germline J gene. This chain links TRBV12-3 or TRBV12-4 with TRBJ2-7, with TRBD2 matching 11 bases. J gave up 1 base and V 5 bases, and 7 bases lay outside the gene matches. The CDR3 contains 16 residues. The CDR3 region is CASSGPGLAASYEQYF. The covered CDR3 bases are TGTGCCAGCAGTGGACCGGGACTAGCGGCTTCCTACGAG.

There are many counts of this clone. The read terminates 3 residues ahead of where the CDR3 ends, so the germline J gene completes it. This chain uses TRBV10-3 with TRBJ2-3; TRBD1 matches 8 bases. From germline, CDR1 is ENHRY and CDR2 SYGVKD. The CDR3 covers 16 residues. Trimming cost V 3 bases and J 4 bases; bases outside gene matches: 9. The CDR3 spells CAISDPGGALSDTQYF. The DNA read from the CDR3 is TGTGCCATCAGTGACCCAGGGGGCGCTTTGTCAGATACG.

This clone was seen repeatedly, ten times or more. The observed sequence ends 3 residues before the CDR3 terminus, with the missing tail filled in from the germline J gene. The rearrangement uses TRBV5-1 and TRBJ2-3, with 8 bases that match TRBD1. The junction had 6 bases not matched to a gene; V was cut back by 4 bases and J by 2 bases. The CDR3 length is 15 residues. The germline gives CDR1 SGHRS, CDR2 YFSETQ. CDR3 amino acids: CASSKGQGFTDTQYF. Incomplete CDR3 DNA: TGCGCCAGCAGCAAAGGACAGGGATTCACAGATACG.

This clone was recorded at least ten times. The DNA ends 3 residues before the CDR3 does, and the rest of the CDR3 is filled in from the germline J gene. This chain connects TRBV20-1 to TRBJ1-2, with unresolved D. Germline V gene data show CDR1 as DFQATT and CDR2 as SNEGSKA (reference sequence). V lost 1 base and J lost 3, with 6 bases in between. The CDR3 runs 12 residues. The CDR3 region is CSARVPYYGYTF. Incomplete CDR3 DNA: TGCAGTGCTAGAGTTCCATACTATGGC.

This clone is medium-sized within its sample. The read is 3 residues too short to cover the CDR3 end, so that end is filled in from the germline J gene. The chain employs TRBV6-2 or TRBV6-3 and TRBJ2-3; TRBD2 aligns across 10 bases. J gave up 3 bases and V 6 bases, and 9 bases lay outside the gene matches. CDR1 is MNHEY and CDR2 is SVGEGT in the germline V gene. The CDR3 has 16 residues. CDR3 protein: CASRVSSGRRTDTQYF. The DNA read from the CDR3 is TGTGCCAGCAGGGTTTCTAGCGGGAGACGTACAGATACG.

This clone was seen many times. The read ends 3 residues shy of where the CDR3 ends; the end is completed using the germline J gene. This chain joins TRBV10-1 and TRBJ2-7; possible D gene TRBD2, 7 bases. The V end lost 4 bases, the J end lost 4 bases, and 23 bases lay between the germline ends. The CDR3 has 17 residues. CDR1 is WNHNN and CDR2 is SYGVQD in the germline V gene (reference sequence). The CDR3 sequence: CASSAWGGRGRYYEQYF. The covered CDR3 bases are TGCGCCAGCAGTGCTTGGGGGGGGCGGGGTAGGTATTACGAG.

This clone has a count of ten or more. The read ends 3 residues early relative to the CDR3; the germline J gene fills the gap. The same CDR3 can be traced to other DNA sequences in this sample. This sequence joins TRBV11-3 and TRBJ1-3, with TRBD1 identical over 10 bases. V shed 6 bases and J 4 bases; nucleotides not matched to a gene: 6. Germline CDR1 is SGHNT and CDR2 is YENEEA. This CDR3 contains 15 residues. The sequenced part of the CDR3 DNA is TGTGCCAGCAGTCCGGGACAGGGGCCGGGAAACACC. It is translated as CASSPGQGPGNT. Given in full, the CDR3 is CASSPGQGPGNTIYF. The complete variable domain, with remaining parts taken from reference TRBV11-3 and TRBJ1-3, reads EAGVVQSPRYKIIEKKQPVAFWCNPISGHNTLYWYLQNLGQGPELLIRYENEEAVDDSQLPKDRFSAERLKGVDSTLKIQPAELGDSAVYLCASSPGQGPGNTIYFGEGSWLTVV.

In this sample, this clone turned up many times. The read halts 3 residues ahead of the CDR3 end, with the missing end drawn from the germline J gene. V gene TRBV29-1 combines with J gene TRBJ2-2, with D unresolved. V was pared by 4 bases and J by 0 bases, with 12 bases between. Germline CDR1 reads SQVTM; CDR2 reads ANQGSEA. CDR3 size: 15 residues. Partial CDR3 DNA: TGCAGCGTTGCGGTTACCACAGCGAACACCGGGGAG. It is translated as CSVAVTTANTGE. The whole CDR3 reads CSVAVTTANTGELFF.

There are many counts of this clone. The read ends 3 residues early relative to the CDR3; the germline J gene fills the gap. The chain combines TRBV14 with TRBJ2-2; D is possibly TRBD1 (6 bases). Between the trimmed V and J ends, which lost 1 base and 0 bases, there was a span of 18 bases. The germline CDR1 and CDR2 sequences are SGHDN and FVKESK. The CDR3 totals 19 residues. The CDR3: CASSQVGKLGQSNTGELFF. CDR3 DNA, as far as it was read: TGTGCCAGCAGCCAAGTTGGTAAGTTGGGACAATCGAACACCGGGGAG.

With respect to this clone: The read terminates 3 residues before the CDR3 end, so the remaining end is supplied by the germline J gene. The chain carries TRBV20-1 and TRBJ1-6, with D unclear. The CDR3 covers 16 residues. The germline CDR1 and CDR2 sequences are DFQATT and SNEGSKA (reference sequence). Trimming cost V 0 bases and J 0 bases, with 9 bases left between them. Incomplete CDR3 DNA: TGCAGTGCTAGAGATCCCCAGAGCTCCTATAATTCACCC. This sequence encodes CSARDPQSSYNSP. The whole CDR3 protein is CSARDPQSSYNSPLHF.

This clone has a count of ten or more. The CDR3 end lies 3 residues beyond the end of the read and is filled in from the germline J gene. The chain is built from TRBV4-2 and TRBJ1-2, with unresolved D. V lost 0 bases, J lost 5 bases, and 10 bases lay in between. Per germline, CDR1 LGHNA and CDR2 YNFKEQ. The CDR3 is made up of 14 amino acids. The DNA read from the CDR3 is TGTGCCAGCAGCCAAGATGGGCAGTCATATGGC. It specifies CASSQDGQSYG. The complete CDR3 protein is CASSQDGQSYGYTF.

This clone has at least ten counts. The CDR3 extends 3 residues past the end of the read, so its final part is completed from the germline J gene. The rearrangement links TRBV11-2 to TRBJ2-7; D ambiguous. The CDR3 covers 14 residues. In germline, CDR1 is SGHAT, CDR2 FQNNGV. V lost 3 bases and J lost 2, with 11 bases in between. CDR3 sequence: CASSLTLGPYEQYF. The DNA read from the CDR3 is TGTGCCAGCAGCTTGACTCTAGGCCCCTACGAG.

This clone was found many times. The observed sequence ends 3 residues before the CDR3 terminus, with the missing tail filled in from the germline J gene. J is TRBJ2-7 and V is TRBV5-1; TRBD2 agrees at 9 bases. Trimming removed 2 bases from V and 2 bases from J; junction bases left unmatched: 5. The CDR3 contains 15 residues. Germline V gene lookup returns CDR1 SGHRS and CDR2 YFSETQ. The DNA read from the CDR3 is TGCGCCAGCAGCTTATCCAGCGGGGGGACCTACGAG. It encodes CASSLSSGGTYE. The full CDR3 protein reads CASSLSSGGTYEQYF.

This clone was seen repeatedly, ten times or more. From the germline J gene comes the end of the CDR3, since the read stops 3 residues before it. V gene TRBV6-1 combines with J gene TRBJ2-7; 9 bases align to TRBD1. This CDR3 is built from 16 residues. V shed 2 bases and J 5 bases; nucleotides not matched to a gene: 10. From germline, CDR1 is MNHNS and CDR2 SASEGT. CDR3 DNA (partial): TGTGCCAGCAGTGAATGGTTGGGACAGGGTACCGACGAG. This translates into CASSEWLGQGTDE. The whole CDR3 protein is CASSEWLGQGTDEQYF.

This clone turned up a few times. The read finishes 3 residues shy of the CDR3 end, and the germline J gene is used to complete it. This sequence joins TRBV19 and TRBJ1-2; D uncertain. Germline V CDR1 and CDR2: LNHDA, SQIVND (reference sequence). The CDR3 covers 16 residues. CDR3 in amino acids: CASSIIVGSGSNDYTF. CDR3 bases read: TGTGCCAGTAGTATTATCGTCGGTAGCGGGAGTAACGAC.

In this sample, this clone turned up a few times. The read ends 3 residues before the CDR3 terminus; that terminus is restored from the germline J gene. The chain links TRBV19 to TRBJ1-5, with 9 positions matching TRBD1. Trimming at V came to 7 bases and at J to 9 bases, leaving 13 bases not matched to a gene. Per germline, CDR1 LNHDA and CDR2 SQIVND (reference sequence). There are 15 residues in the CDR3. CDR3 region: CASTPGQGSHGPQHF. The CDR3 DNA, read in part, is TGTGCCAGTACCCCCGGACAGGGGTCTCATGGGCCC.

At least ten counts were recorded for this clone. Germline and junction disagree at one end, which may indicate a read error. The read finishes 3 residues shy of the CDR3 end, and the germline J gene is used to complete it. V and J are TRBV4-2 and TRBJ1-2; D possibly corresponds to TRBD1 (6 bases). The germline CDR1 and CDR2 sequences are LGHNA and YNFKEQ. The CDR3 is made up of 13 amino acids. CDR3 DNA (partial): TGCGCCAGCAGCCAAGAACAGGGCACTGGC. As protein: CASSQEQGTG. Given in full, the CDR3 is CASSQEQGTGYTF.